Sequencing of this T cell receptor (beta chain) was carried out in a study of blood T cell repertoires in COVID-19. Original processing notes: Reference gene primer amplification in the assay estimated nucleated cell counts. The repertoire was sequenced with immunoSEQ multiplex PCR; TCRdb's copy has only in-frame clones and lacks some. V and J calls and clone size follow that table, whereas D and trimming were derived from the DNA. In the table there are tens of thousands of clones, around four fifths of which are singletons. This clone was recorded once. CDR3 size: 15 residues. Per the germline V gene, CDR1 is SGHTA and CDR2 is FQGNSA. With 5 bases removed from V and 6 bases from J, the gap between germline ends came to 16 bases.

Input material: peripheral blood. V and J are TRBV7-2 and TRBJ2-2, with a weak D call TRBD2 (6 bases). The TCR originated in a man aged 65 to 85 with acute or convalescent COVID-19. CDR3 in amino acids: CASSPVLRGAGELFF. The DNA of the CDR3 is TGTGCCAGCAGCCCCGTCTTGCGGGGCGCCGGGGAGCTGTTTTTT.